This T cell receptor (beta chain) was documented in a study of control samples from healthy donors and cancer patients. Germline CDR1 is SQVTM and CDR2 is ANQGSEA. Trimming shortened V by 6 bases and J by 8 bases, and 13 bases separated the two germline ends. The length of the CDR3 is 11 residues. Some clones are missing from TCRdb's copy, which holds only in-frame ones; the method was immunoSEQ multiplex PCR. The sample records approximately 70,000 clones, around nine tenths being singletons. Source material: PBMCs. The sequence was obtained from a man aged 55 to 70 with lung cancer. V is TRBV29-1 and J is TRBJ1-1; weak D call: TRBD1 (6 bases). For the CDR3, the DNA is TGCAGCGTAGGGCCCGGGACAGAAGCTTTCTTT. This translates into CSVGPGTEAFF.